Following are 16 T cell receptor beta chains from one sample sequenced in a study of control samples from healthy donors and cancer patients. TCRdb's table, derived via immunoSEQ multiplex PCR, lists solely in-frame clones and lacks some. The sample includes 230,000 or so clones, about 93% seen only once; the top ten take about 1.6%. The sequencing input was blood. The receptor source for this set is a man in his fifties in good health.

This clone was observed once. The gene calls are TRBV28 and TRBJ1-2; a weak D match, TRBD1 (5 bases). The germline CDR1 and CDR2 sequences are MDHEN and SYDVKM. CDR3 length equals 15 residues. The V end was cut by 6 bases, the J end by 2 bases, with 16 bases between. The CDR3 region is CASRFTGTENYGYTF. CDR3 DNA: TGTGCCAGCAGATTTACCGGGACGGAAAACTATGGCTACACCTTC.

This clone has just one count. The chain links TRBV15 to TRBJ1-5, with 7 bases identical to TRBD1. Germline-derived CDR1 and CDR2 are LNHNV and YYDKDF (reference sequence). This CDR3 has 15 amino acids. V shed 2 bases and J 2 bases; nucleotides not matched to a gene: 3. The CDR3 is CATSRPGQGNQPQHF. The CDR3 DNA reads TGTGCCACCAGCAGACCTGGACAGGGCAATCAGCCCCAGCATTTT.

The rearrangement joins TRBV27 to TRBJ2-1, with D unclear. The CDR3 is 14 residues long. Germline lookup yields CDR1 MNHEY and CDR2 SMNVEV (reference sequence). The ends were cut back, 0 bases at V and 8 bases at J, with 11 bases in the middle. The chain's CDR3 is CASSLSPVADEQFF. Here the CDR3 DNA reads TGTGCCAGCAGTTTATCTCCCGTCGCGGATGAGCAGTTCTTC.

The J gene is TRBJ2-1, the V gene TRBV28, with 15 bases that match TRBD2. Looked up from germline, CDR1 is MDHEN and CDR2 is SYDVKM. The CDR3 totals 15 residues. With 7 bases clipped from V and 10 bases from J, the junction kept 8 bases outside the gene matches. The CDR3 sequence: CASNLVGTSGGEQFF. CDR3 coding DNA: TGTGCCAGCAACCTGGTTGGGACTAGCGGGGGGGAGCAGTTCTTC.

The chain carries TRBV5-4 and TRBJ2-7; D is unclear. Germline CDR1 and CDR2: SGHNT and YYREEE (reference sequence). V was shortened by 3 bases and J by 7 bases, with 14 bases between the two germline ends. CDR3 size: 13 residues. The CDR3 bases are TGTGCCAGCAGCTGGTTGGGGTCGCGGGAGCAGTACTTC. Residues: CASSWLGSREQYF.

The chain employs TRBV4-2 and TRBJ2-1; the match to TRBD1 covers 8 bases. There are 19 residues in the CDR3. J gave up 0 bases and V 2 bases, and 12 bases lay outside the gene matches. Germline V gene data show CDR1 as LGHNA and CDR2 as YNFKEQ. This CDR3 reads CASSQTTGVARSSYNEQFF. DNA of the CDR3: TGTGCCAGCAGCCAAACGACAGGGGTAGCGCGCAGCTCCTACAATGAGCAGTTCTTC.

This clone was observed once. The chain carries TRBV20-1 and TRBJ1-1; D is unclear. The CDR3 runs 15 residues. V was trimmed by 3 bases and J by 3 bases, leaving 17 bases between them. In germline, CDR1 is DFQATT, CDR2 SNEGSKA (reference sequence). CDR3: CSASPSLGLYTEAFF. The DNA of the CDR3 is TGCAGTGCTAGTCCTAGTTTAGGTCTTTACACTGAAGCTTTCTTT.

V and J are TRBV5-6 and TRBJ2-1; 7 bases agree with TRBD1. The V and J ends lost 0 bases and 0 bases, in that order; junction bases with no gene match: 6. CDR1 is SGHDT and CDR2 is YYEEEE in the germline V gene. The CDR3 consists of 17 residues. CDR3 region: CASSLGTGPYSYNEQFF. CDR3 nucleotide sequence: TGTGCCAGCAGCTTGGGGACAGGCCCGTACTCCTACAATGAGCAGTTCTTC.

The rearrangement uses TRBV18 and TRBJ2-3; D gene unclear. The V gene lost 6 bases and the J gene lost 2 bases, with 9 bases spanning the gap. Germline CDR1 is KGHSH and CDR2 is LQKENI. CDR3 length: 13 amino acids. CDR3 DNA sequence: TGTGCCAGCTCCCCTAGGACCACAGATACGCAGTATTTT. This translates into CASSPRTTDTQYF.

The genes are TRBV12-3 or TRBV12-4 and TRBJ2-7; no definite D call. Trimming cost V 4 bases and J 4 bases, with 8 bases left between them. The CDR3 runs 12 residues. The CDR3 sequence is CASSYSGYEQYF. DNA for the CDR3: TGTGCCAGCAGTTACAGTGGTTACGAGCAGTACTTC.

The chain combines TRBV7-2 with TRBJ1-3; D remains ambiguous. This CDR3 spans 14 amino acids. Trimming took off 1 base at V and 2 bases at J, with 6 bases between the two ends. From germline, CDR1 is SGHTA and CDR2 FQGNSA. The CDR3 coding sequence is TGTGCCAGCAGCTTAGTACGGACTGGAAACACCATATATTTT. As protein: CASSLVRTGNTIYF.

V is TRBV6-5 and J is TRBJ1-2; TRBD1 aligns across 9 bases. Losses at the gene ends were 8 bases for V and 4 bases for J; bases not matched to a gene: 5. Germline CDR1 is MNHEY and CDR2 is SVGAGI. There are 13 residues in the CDR3. CDR3 DNA sequence: TGTGCCAGCGCCCGGACAGGGGCCTATGGCTACACCTTC. It codes for CASARTGAYGYTF.

The chain employs TRBV13 and TRBJ1-1; D unclear. The germline gives CDR1 PRHDT, CDR2 FYEKMQ (reference sequence). This CDR3 region has 13 residues. V was trimmed by 1 base and J by 1 base, leaving 4 bases between them. This CDR3 is CASSLDENTEAFF. The DNA of the CDR3 is TGTGCCAGCAGCTTAGACGAGAACACTGAAGCTTTCTTT.

This chain joins TRBV18 and TRBJ2-5, with a weak D call TRBD2 (5 bases). The V end was cut by 3 bases, the J end by 12 bases, with 17 bases between. The CDR3 length is 13 residues. The germline gives CDR1 KGHSH, CDR2 LQKENI. CDR3 region: CASSPTHPEGEYF. The CDR3 DNA reads as TGTGCCAGCTCACCGACCCATCCCGAGGGAGAGTACTTC. The complete variable domain, with remaining parts taken from reference TRBV18 and TRBJ2-5, reads NAGVMQNPRHLVRRRGQEARLRCSPMKGHSHVYWYRQLPEEGLKFMVYLQKENIIDESGMPKERFSAEFPKEGPSILRIQQVVRGDSAAYFCASSPTHPEGEYFGPGTRLLVL.

Here the CDR3 reads CASSERRGDDTQYF. The CDR3 coding sequence is TGCGCCAGCAGTGAGAGGAGGGGCGACGATACGCAGTATTTT. The rearrangement joins TRBV10-1 to TRBJ2-3, with a weak D call TRBD2 (6 bases). The V end was cut by 2 bases, the J end by 6 bases, with 12 bases between. Per germline, CDR1 WNHNN and CDR2 SYGVQD (reference sequence). The CDR3 is 14 amino acids.

V usage is TRBV5-1 and J usage is TRBJ2-5; 10 bases are shared with TRBD1. The V gene end was trimmed by 7 bases and the J gene end by 2 bases; junction bases not matched to a gene: 11. The CDR3 length is 16 residues. CDR1 is SGHRS, CDR2 YFSETQ, per germline. Written as DNA, the CDR3 is TGCGCCAGCTTTAAAGGGGGACAGGGGAAACAAGAGACCCAGTACTTC. As protein: CASFKGGQGKQETQYF.